A single sample is the source of the 15 T cell receptor beta chains below, sequenced in a study of blood T cell repertoires in COVID-19. Sequenced by immunoSEQ multiplex PCR; TCRdb stores in-frame clones only, minus some. Of roughly 250,000 clones listed, around 90% were seen once; the top ten hold roughly 2.1%. The sequencing input was PBMCs or T cells enriched from blood (not recorded which). These receptors were collected from a woman aged 35 to 49 with acute COVID-19.

The rearrangement uses TRBV12-3 or TRBV12-4 and TRBJ1-6; D gene unclear. V lost 3 bases and J 7 bases, leaving 7 bases between the germline ends. This CDR3 comprises 13 residues. The DNA for the CDR3 is TGTGCCAGCAGTTTCAGCGAGAATTCACCCCTCCACTTT. It codes for CASSFSENSPLHF.

The chain uses TRBV5-1 and TRBJ1-4; D ambiguous. Germline CDR1 is SGHRS and CDR2 is YFSETQ. This CDR3 is 15 amino acids long. V lost 4 bases and J lost 3, with 13 bases in between. In nucleotides, the CDR3 is TGCGCCAGCAGCCCCACGGTGGCGGCTAATGAAAAACTGTTTTTT. It specifies CASSPTVAANEKLFF. Combining the CDR3 with reference TRBV5-1 and TRBJ1-4 gives the whole variable domain KAGVTQTPRYLIKTRGQQVTLSCSPISGHRSVSWYQQTPGQGLQFLFEYFSETQRNKGNFPGRFSGRQFSNSRSEMNVSTLELGDSALYLCASSPTVAANEKLFFGSGTQLSVL.

The chain employs TRBV11-3 and TRBJ2-7; maybe TRBD2 (6 bases). This CDR3 has 15 amino acids. In germline, CDR1 is SGHNT, CDR2 YENEEA. V lost 1 base, J lost 3 bases, and 13 bases lay in between. CDR3 region: CASSLAPASDYEQYF. The CDR3, as DNA: TGTGCCAGCAGCTTAGCCCCTGCTAGCGACTACGAGCAGTACTTC.

The chain recombines TRBV7-8 with TRBJ1-4, with a weak D call TRBD1 (6 bases). Germline CDR1 SGHVS, CDR2 FQNEAQ. The CDR3 is 17 amino acids. The germline V and J ends were trimmed by 4 bases and 0 bases, with 15 bases remaining between them. This CDR3 reads CASSSWGGLATNEKLFF. The CDR3 region has the DNA TGTGCCAGCAGCTCCTGGGGGGGCCTCGCAACTAATGAAAAACTGTTTTTT.

The chain uses TRBV9 and TRBJ2-2; TRBD2 aligns across 9 bases. V gave up 0 bases and J gave up 6 bases; unmatched junction bases: 3. Germline CDR1 is SGDLS and CDR2 is YYNGEE. This CDR3 contains 15 residues. The CDR3 loop reads CASSVGQRGAGELFF. The CDR3 DNA sequence: TGTGCCAGCAGCGTAGGACAGCGGGGGGCCGGGGAGCTGTTTTTT.

The gene calls are TRBV7-3 and TRBJ2-1; a possible D gene is TRBD2 (6 bases). Germline CDR1 is SGHTA and CDR2 is FQGTGA. V gave up 4 bases and J gave up 4 bases, with 14 bases separating them. CDR3 length: 15 residues. DNA of the CDR3: TGTGCCAGCAGCTCTAGTCGGGACTCATACAATGAGCAGTTCTTC. Translation gives CASSSSRDSYNEQFF.

The chain has TRBV9 and TRBJ2-5; TRBD2 matches 13 bases. The CDR3 has 16 amino acids. The V gene's germline CDR1 is SGDLS and CDR2 YYNGEE. V dropped 4 bases and J dropped 3; count of bases not matched to a gene: 6. CDR3 sequence reads: CASSRTSGRSEETQYF. DNA of the CDR3: TGTGCCAGCAGCCGGACTAGCGGGAGATCAGAAGAGACCCAGTACTTC.

The CDR3 bases are TGTGGCGTCATCCCAGGTAGAACTGGAAACACCATATATTTT. It translates to CGVIPGRTGNTIYF. The chain combines TRBV7-8 with TRBJ1-3; D is uncertain. The CDR3 loop spans 14 amino acids. Germline V lookup: CDR1 SGHVS, CDR2 FQNEAQ.

This clone was seen a single time. The genes are TRBV11-3 and TRBJ2-5; tentatively, D is TRBD2 (6 bases). The length of the CDR3 is 14 residues. Germline V gene lookup returns CDR1 SGHNT and CDR2 YENEEA. V lost 9 bases, J lost 2 bases, and 16 bases lay in between. The CDR3 DNA sequence: TGTGCCAGTATGTGTCGGGGGAGACAAGAGACCCAGTACTTC. Encoded protein: CASMCRGRQETQYF.

The V and J genes are TRBV3-1 (or the pseudogene TRBV3-2) and TRBJ1-2, with D perhaps TRBD1 (5 bases). CDR3 length: 17 amino acids. V lost 4 bases to trimming and J lost 6 bases, with 24 bases between them. The germline V gene encodes CDR1 LGHDT and CDR2 YNNKEL (reference sequence). CDR3: CASSPRFGPTVRHGYTF. Here the CDR3 DNA reads TGTGCCAGCAGCCCGCGGTTTGGCCCGACAGTACGGCATGGCTACACCTTC.

The chain joins TRBV19 to TRBJ1-2; 8 bases fit TRBD1. The germline V gene encodes CDR1 LNHDA and CDR2 SQIVND (reference sequence). V lost 3 bases, J lost 5 bases, and 8 bases stayed unmatched. This CDR3 contains 15 residues. The chain's CDR3 is CASSILGQVGYGYTF. CDR3 nucleotides: TGTGCCAGTAGTATTTTGGGACAGGTTGGATATGGCTACACCTTC.

This chain joins TRBV5-1 and TRBJ1-1, with TRBD1 matching 7 bases. The germline V gene has CDR1 SGHRS and CDR2 YFSETQ. This CDR3 spans 13 amino acids. The junction had 2 bases not matched to a gene; V was cut back by 6 bases and J by 0 bases. The CDR3 spells CASMDRMNTEAFF. Written as DNA, the CDR3 is TGCGCCAGCATGGACAGGATGAACACTGAAGCTTTCTTT.

The chain couples TRBV30 to TRBJ1-2, with 8 bases aligning to TRBD1. Germline loops: CDR1 GTSNPN, CDR2 SVGIG (reference sequence). CDR3 length: 15 residues. The V gene end was trimmed by 2 bases and the J gene end by 4 bases; junction bases not matched to a gene: 9. CDR3 region: CAWSWTGPSAYGYTF. The CDR3 nucleotides read TGTGCCTGGAGTTGGACAGGGCCCTCCGCCTATGGCTACACCTTC.

The CDR3: CASSYLAGTSGGPEYF. CDR3 DNA: TGTGCCAGCAGTTACCTGGCCGGGACTAGCGGGGGCCCGGAGTACTTC. The V gene is TRBV6-5, the J gene TRBJ2-5; 14 bases line up with TRBD2. Germline lookup yields CDR1 MNHEY and CDR2 SVGAGI. The trim removed 2 bases at V and 12 bases at J, leaving 11 bases unmatched. The CDR3 totals 16 residues.

The rearrangement joins TRBV4-3 to TRBJ2-2; D may be TRBD2 (6 bases). CDR3 length: 17 amino acids. With 2 bases removed from V and 6 bases from J, the gap between germline ends came to 19 bases. Germline lookup yields CDR1 LGHNA and CDR2 YSLEER. The CDR3 loop reads CASSQITPSRGAGELFF. CDR3 DNA sequence: TGCGCCAGCAGCCAAATCACCCCTTCACGCGGGGCCGGGGAGCTGTTTTTT.